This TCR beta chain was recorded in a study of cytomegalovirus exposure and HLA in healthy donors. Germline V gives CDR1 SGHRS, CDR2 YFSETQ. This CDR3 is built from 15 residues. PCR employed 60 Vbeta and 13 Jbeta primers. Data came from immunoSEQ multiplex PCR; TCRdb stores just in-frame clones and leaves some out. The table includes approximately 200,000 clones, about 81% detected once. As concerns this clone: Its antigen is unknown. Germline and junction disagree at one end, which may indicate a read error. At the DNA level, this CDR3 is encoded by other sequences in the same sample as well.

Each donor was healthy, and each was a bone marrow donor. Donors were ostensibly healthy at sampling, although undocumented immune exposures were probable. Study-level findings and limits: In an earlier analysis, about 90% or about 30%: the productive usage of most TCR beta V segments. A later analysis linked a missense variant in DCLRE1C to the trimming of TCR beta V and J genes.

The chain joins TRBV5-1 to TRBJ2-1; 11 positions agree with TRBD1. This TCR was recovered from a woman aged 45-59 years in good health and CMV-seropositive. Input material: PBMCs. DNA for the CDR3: TGTGCCAGCAGCTTGGGGACAGGGGGTTACAATGAGCAGTTCTTC. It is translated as CASSLGTGGYNEQFF.